This record covers a single T cell receptor beta chain. This clonotype was recorded a few times. The antigen this receptor binds is unknown. Base qualities are not recorded, but no much larger clone differs from it by a single base. These data belong to a study of blood T cells in healthy people across ages (dated by TCRdb to 2013 to 2016). Regarding the complete study: Template switching captured roughly one uniquely barcoded TCR beta cDNA molecule per two T cells in model experiments. Age-related changes in TCR beta repertoire diversity were measured in the study by deep sequencing normalized with unique cDNA molecular identifiers. The donors were divided into four age groups: young (average 16 years), middle-aged (about 40), aged (approximately 62) and long-lived (roughly 82). To avoid experimental bias, donors of different ages were distributed randomly across sequencing lanes. The study analyzed two additional independent replicas of 1 million unique cDNA reads from the same blood draw for two donors, one aged 18 to 30 and one aged 80 or older. General study outcomes and caveats: Observed TCR beta diversity per million T cells fell roughly linearly with age, and a significant reduction was already apparent by age about 38. Because the CMV infection status of the donors was unknown, age-related changes in expanded clonotypes may potentially have been confounded. A strong correlation was found between observed TCR beta diversity and the percentage of naive T cells measured by flow cytometry. The long-lived group showed more naive CD4+ T cells, fewer expanded clones and increased TCR diversity than the aged group, suggesting age selection. Estimates of total diversity based on one million sequenced T cells were considered lower bounds and underestimates. Conclusive comparison of naive and antigen-experienced compartments was prevented by the profiling of bulk unsorted PBMCs.

Library preparation employed 5' RACE. The instrument given in TCRdb is Illumina HiSeq 2500. A second PCR of about 6 to 12 cycles was run with a J-beta primer mix and a sample-barcoded 5' primer. Each TCR beta cDNA molecule received a unique molecular identifier from a template-switch 5' adaptor carrying 12 random nucleotides. Each sample yielded at least 2.5 million CDR3-containing paired-end reads. First-strand cDNA synthesis was performed from all RNA using the Mint cDNA synthesis kit, with priming by a TRBC-specific oligonucleotide. After uracil-DNA glycosylase treatment, a first 18-cycle PCR used universal primers M1SS and BC2_uni_R on all cDNA. As for how the authors treated the data: Each sample was normalized by randomly selecting 1 million high-quality reads, each carrying a distinct molecular identifier. Instead of being binned into consensus sequences, reads with shared molecular identifiers were discarded. MiTCR, run with a Q25 quality threshold and the strictest error-elimination algorithm, handled CDR3 identification, clonotype clustering and error correction. A nonparametric unseen species model using Euler transformation provided a lower-bound estimate of total TCR beta diversity. TCRdb reprocessing: public reads trimmed at Q25 with fastp, clones called with MiXCR, in-frame beta chains kept. Duplicate CDR3 protein sequences are folded into a single record with the most common DNA and genes. None of the V and J calls come from the authors' own analysis; TCRdb made them. The table for this sample lists roughly 1.5 million distinct CDR3 sequences; 42% of them were counted only once. Less than 5% of the sample lies in the top ten.

The donors were roughly 38 Caucasian individuals from Russia, aged roughly 6 to 100 years, who were systemically healthy. Each donor gave ten milliliters of peripheral blood, collected into EDTA-treated Vacutainer tubes. Ficoll-Paque density-gradient centrifugation was used to isolate PBMCs, with at least 6.5 million per sample. Trizol reagent was used to extract total RNA from PBMCs, with at least 6 micrograms per sample. Naive CD45RAhigh/CD27high T cell percentages were measured by flow cytometry on a PBMC aliquot from every donor. The CDR3 starts with the cysteine, ends with the phenylalanine, and has 16 residues. CDR3 DNA is the only sequence kept; it has 48 bases, read in frame from the first base. Looking up the germline V gene (reference sequence) yields CDR1 SEHNR and CDR2 FQNEAQ.

The sequence came from a woman between 18 and 29 years old in good health. The chain is assembled from TRBV7-9 and TRBJ2-5, with 7 middle bases fitting TRBD1. The end of the DNA fits TRBJ2-7 better, so the J call may be wrong. Sequenced: blood. For the CDR3, the sequence is CASSLEGQVLQYEQYF. The DNA sequence is as follows: TGTGCCAGCAGCTTAGAAGGACAGGTGCTCCAATACGAGCAGTACTTC.